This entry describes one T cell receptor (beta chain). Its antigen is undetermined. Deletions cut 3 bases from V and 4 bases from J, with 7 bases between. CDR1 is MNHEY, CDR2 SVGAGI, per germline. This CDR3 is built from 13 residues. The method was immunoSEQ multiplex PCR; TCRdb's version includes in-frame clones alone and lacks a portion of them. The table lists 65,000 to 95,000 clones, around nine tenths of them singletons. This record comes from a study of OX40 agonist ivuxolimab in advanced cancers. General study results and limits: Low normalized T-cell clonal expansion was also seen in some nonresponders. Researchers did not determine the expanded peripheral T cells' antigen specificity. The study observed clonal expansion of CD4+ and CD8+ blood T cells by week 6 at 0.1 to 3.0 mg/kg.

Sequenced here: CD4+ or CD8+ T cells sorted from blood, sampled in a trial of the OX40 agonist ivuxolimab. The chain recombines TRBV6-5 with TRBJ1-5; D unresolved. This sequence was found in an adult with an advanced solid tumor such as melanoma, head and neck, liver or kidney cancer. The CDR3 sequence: CASSYRGNQPQHF. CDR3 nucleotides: TGTGCCAGCAGTTATCGGGGAAATCAGCCCCAGCATTTT.